The entry that follows covers one T cell receptor beta chain sequence. These data belong to a study of blood T cell repertoires in COVID-19. Study-wide background: Whether acute or convalescent, the COVID-19 samples came from the United States, Italy and Spain. PBMCs, B-cell-depleted T cells, or T cells were the source of the cDNA or gDNA that made up the material.

As handled by the study authors: Reference gene primer amplification yielded estimated nucleated cell counts. Using immunoSEQ multiplex PCR, the repertoire was profiled, and TCRdb retains in-frame clones only, with some absent. The D gene and trimming were derived from the DNA, and the V and J assignments and clone size from that table. The sample contains 350,000 to 400,000 clones, around 88% of which appear only once. Patients at the Seattle site were enrolled during active infection and followed longitudinally. Source material: peripheral blood. The sequence derives from a woman aged 55-69 years with COVID-19, enrolled during active disease.

The CDR3 region is CASSQTDRKNEKLFF. In nucleotides, the CDR3 is TGTGCCAGCAGCCAAACGGACAGGAAGAATGAAAAACTGTTTTTT. The rearrangement joins TRBV4-2 to TRBJ1-4; 7 nucleotides agree with TRBD1. The trim removed 2 bases at V and 5 bases at J, leaving 5 bases unmatched. CDR3 length: 15 residues. CDR1 and CDR2 (germline): LGHNA, YNFKEQ.